What follows are 13 T cell receptor beta chains derived from one specimen sequenced in a study of blood T cell repertoires in COVID-19. Generated by immunoSEQ multiplex PCR, the TCRdb table keeps only in-frame clones and is missing some. The table records under 200,000 clones, 85% of them present only once. What was sequenced was peripheral blood. These receptors all come from a woman of 80 years or more with acute or convalescent COVID-19.

V usage is TRBV5-1 and J usage is TRBJ2-5; 7 bases are shared with TRBD1. There are 16 residues in the CDR3. CDR1 and CDR2 from the germline V gene are SGHRS and YFSETQ. V dropped 0 bases and J dropped 3; count of bases not matched to a gene: 8. CDR3 DNA: TGCGCCAGCAGCTTGGGGCAGGGGGTTACCAAAGAGACCCAGTACTTC. This sequence encodes CASSLGQGVTKETQYF.

V usage is TRBV21-1 and J usage is TRBJ1-4; the table's TRBD1 call for D was not verified on the DNA. TRBV21-1 is assigned pseudogene status. The CDR3 is 19 amino acids. The CDR3 region is CASSETGRQGATANEKLFF. DNA for the CDR3: TGTGCCAGCAGCGAAACAGGGCGACAGGGAGCCACGGCTAATGAAAAACTGTTTTTT.

The V and J genes are TRBV7-2 and TRBJ1-3, with no clear D. The germline V and J ends were trimmed by 0 bases and 0 bases, with 6 bases remaining between them. The V gene's germline CDR1 is SGHTA and CDR2 FQGNSA. The CDR3 extends over 15 amino acids. DNA for the CDR3: TGTGCCAGCAGCTTAGCGGCCCTCTCTGGAAACACCATATATTTT. It yields the protein CASSLAALSGNTIYF. Looking up the rest from reference TRBV7-2 and TRBJ1-3 gives the full variable domain: GAGVSQSPSNKVTEKGKDVELRCDPISGHTALYWYRQSLGQGLEFLIYFQGNSAPDKSGLPSDRFSAERTGGSVSTLTIQRTQQEDSAVYLCASSLAALSGNTIYFGEGSWLTVV.

In DNA form, the CDR3 reads TGTGCCAGCCAAGGGACAGGGGATAAGACCCAGTACTTC. This gives the protein CASQGTGDKTQYF. The rearrangement links TRBV6-5 to TRBJ2-5; 10 bases are a match to TRBD1. The CDR3 sequence is 13 residues long. V was clipped by 8 bases and J by 6 bases; unmatched bases: 6. Germline V gene lookup returns CDR1 MNHEY and CDR2 SVGAGI.

The V gene is TRBV4-1, the J gene TRBJ1-3; TRBD1 aligns across 7 bases. This CDR3 has 17 amino acids. V gave up 0 bases and J gave up 3 bases; unmatched junction bases: 8. Germline V gene sequence: CDR1 MGHRA, CDR2 YSYEKL. The CDR3 DNA reads TGCGCCAGCAGCCAAGATGGGGAACAGGGGTTTGGAAACACCATATATTTT. Amino acids: CASSQDGEQGFGNTIYF.

The chain uses TRBV30 and TRBJ1-4; D perhaps matches TRBD1 (5 bases). CDR3 size: 13 residues. V lost 2 bases and J lost 5, with 9 bases in between. CDR1 GTSNPN and CDR2 SVGIG come from the germline V gene (reference sequence). CDR3 in amino acids: CAWSYGANEKLFF. As DNA, the CDR3 is TGTGCCTGGAGTTATGGGGCGAATGAAAAACTGTTTTTT.

This rearrangement joins TRBV19 to TRBJ2-5; D possibly corresponds to TRBD1 (6 bases). The CDR3 has 16 residues. CDR1 is LNHDA, CDR2 SQIVND, per germline (reference sequence). The ends were cut back, 5 bases at V and 5 bases at J, with 21 bases in the middle. As DNA, the CDR3 is TGTGCCAGTAGTGGGGGCTCGCGAGCAAGAGGGGAGACCCAGTACTTC. It is translated as CASSGGSRARGETQYF.

The V call is TRBV18, the J call TRBJ2-6, with D unclear. The CDR3 has 16 residues. Germline V gene data show CDR1 as KGHSH and CDR2 as LQKENI. Trimming removed 3 bases from V and 2 bases from J, with 11 bases in between. The chain's CDR3 is CASSPQLTPGANVLTF. CDR3 DNA: TGTGCCAGCTCACCGCAACTCACCCCTGGGGCCAACGTCCTGACTTTC.

This clone was found once. V and J are TRBV28 and TRBJ2-3; TRBD2 agrees at 13 bases. The V gene end was trimmed by 10 bases and the J gene end by 0 bases; junction bases not matched to a gene: 13. From germline, CDR1 is MDHEN and CDR2 SYDVKM. CDR3 size: 18 residues. CDR3 in amino acids: CATQGLAGRRGSTDTQYF. The CDR3 region has the DNA TGTGCCACCCAGGGACTAGCGGGACGTCGCGGGAGCACAGATACGCAGTATTTT.

The CDR3 region is CASSDPGETYGYTF. The CDR3 DNA is TGTGCCAGCAGTGACCCCGGAGAAACCTATGGCTACACCTTC. The chain carries TRBV6-2 or TRBV6-3 and TRBJ1-2; D is unresolved. This CDR3 is 14 amino acids long. Germline V gives CDR1 MNHEY, CDR2 SVGEGT. V shed 5 bases and J shed 4 bases, with 14 bases lying between them.

The gene calls are TRBV30 and TRBJ2-7; D gene unclear. The CDR3 covers 12 residues. Trimming cost V 4 bases and J 3 bases, with 10 bases left between them. The germline gives CDR1 GTSNPN, CDR2 SVGIG (reference sequence). The CDR3 sequence: CAWKAGYYEQYF. CDR3 DNA: TGTGCCTGGAAGGCAGGCTACTACGAGCAGTACTTC.

The chain recombines TRBV11-2 with TRBJ2-7, with TRBD2 as a possible D gene (6 bases). The CDR3 sequence is 18 residues long. The germline V gene encodes CDR1 SGHAT and CDR2 FQNNGV. The germline V and J ends were trimmed by 5 bases and 0 bases, with 23 bases remaining between them. In DNA, the CDR3 is TGTGCCAGCAGCCAAACCGTGACTAGGGCCCCCTACTCCTACGAGCAGTACTTC. Its protein product is CASSQTVTRAPYSYEQYF. Filled out from reference TRBV11-2 and TRBJ2-7, the complete variable domain reads EAGVAQSPRYKIIEKRQSVAFWCNPISGHATLYWYQQILGQGPKLLIQFQNNGVVDDSQLPKDRFSAERLKGVDSTLKIQPAKLEDSAVYLCASSQTVTRAPYSYEQYFGPGTRLTVT.

The chain joins TRBV7-9 to TRBJ2-1; D unclear. This CDR3 is built from 15 residues. V lost 5 bases and J 6 bases, leaving 17 bases between the germline ends. Germline values: CDR1 SEHNR, CDR2 FQNEAQ (reference sequence). DNA for the CDR3: TGTGCCAGCAGCCCACGGATCCGCGGCGGCAATGAGCAGTTCTTC. As protein: CASSPRIRGGNEQFF.